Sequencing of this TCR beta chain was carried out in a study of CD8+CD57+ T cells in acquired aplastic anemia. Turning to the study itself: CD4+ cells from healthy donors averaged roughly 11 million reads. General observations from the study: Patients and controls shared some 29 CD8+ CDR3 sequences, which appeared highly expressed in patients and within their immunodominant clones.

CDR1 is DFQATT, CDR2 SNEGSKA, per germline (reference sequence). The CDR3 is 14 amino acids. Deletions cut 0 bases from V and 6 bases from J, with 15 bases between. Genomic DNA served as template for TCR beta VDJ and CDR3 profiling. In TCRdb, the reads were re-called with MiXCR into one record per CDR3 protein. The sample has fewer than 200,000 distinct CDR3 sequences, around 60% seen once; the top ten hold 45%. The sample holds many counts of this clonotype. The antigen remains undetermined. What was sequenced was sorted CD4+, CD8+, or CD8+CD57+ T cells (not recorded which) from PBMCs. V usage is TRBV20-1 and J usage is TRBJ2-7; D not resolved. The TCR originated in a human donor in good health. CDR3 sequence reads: CSARDTSRFREQYF. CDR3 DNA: TGCAGTGCTAGAGATACCAGCCGCTTTCGCGAGCAGTACTTC.